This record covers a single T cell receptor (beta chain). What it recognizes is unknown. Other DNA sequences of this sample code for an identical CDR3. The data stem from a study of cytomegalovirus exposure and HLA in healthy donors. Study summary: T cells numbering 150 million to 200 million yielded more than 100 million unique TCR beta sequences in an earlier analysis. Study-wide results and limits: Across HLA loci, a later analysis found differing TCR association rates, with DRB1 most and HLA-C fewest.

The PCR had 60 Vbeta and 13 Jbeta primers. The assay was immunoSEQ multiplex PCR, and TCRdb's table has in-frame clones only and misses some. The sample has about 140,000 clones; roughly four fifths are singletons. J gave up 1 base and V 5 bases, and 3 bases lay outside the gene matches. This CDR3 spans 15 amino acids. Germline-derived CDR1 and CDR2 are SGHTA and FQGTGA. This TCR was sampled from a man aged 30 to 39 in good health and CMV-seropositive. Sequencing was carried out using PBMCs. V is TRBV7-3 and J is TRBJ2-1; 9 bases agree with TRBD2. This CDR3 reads CASSRTSGSYNEQFF. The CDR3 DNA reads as TGTGCCAGCAGCCGTACTAGCGGGTCCTACAATGAGCAGTTCTTC.